These 29 T cell receptor beta chains share one sample of origin, sequenced in a study of shared clonotypes between healthy human individuals. Here immunoSEQ multiplex PCR was the method, and the copy in TCRdb shows in-frame clones only, minus some. The sample gives about 2.3 million clones, under 95% of which show up once; around 0.38% is in the top ten. Sequencing input: naive CD4+ T cells from PBMCs. Subset indicated: CD45RA+ positively selected. The receptor set was obtained from a man younger than 30 in good health. Some clones in this sample may be carry-over from other donors' samples.

This chain connects TRBV5-1 to TRBJ2-1; 7 nucleotides agree with TRBD2. CDR1 is SGHRS and CDR2 is YFSETQ in the germline V gene. V was pared by 4 bases and J by 2 bases, with 9 bases of the junction left unmatched. This CDR3 region has 16 residues. As DNA, the CDR3 is TGCGCCAGCAGCGGGGAGCGGGACCCCCCCTACAATGAGCAGTTCTTC. This codes for CASSGERDPPYNEQFF.

The rearrangement links TRBV10-2 to TRBJ2-3; 7 nucleotides match TRBD1. V gave up 6 bases and J gave up 6 bases; unmatched junction bases: 18. Germline V lookup: CDR1 WSHSY, CDR2 SAAADI. The CDR3 has 17 amino acids. CDR3 bases: TGCGCCAGCAGCAACGCCAGGGGGAACAACGGTAGCGATACGCAGTATTTT. Amino acids: CASSNARGNNGSDTQYF.

The chain links TRBV28 to TRBJ2-2, with D perhaps TRBD1 (5 bases). The V end lost 6 bases, the J end lost 4 bases, and 12 bases lay between the germline ends. The CDR3 contains 14 residues. CDR1 is MDHEN and CDR2 is SYDVKM in the germline V gene. The CDR3 DNA sequence: TGTGCCAGCAGATCCGGTAGGGGCACCGGGGAGCTGTTTTTT. It yields the protein CASRSGRGTGELFF.

This sequence joins TRBV7-3 and TRBJ2-3, with TRBD2 matching 11 bases. Germline loops: CDR1 SGHTA, CDR2 FQGTGA. The CDR3 runs 16 residues. V was clipped by 4 bases and J by 4 bases; unmatched bases: 7. CDR3 sequence: CASSSLAGGGPDTQYF. DNA of the CDR3: TGTGCCAGCAGCTCGCTAGCGGGAGGAGGGCCAGATACGCAGTATTTT.

This rearrangement joins TRBV7-9 to TRBJ2-2; D not certain. CDR3 size: 16 residues. CDR1 and CDR2 from the germline V gene are SEHNR and FQNEAQ (reference sequence). V gave up 2 bases and J gave up 4 bases, with 14 bases separating them. CDR3 sequence: CASSLIGQRSTGELFF. The CDR3 DNA follows: TGTGCCAGCAGCTTAATAGGGCAGAGGAGCACCGGGGAGCTGTTTTTT.

The V gene is TRBV6-1, the J gene TRBJ1-2; tentatively, D is TRBD1 (5 bases). Trimming removed 1 base at V and 8 bases at J, with 11 bases between. This CDR3 comprises 13 residues. Germline assignment: CDR1 MNHNS and CDR2 SASEGT. Written as DNA, the CDR3 is TGTGCCAGCAGTGAAGGAGGGACTAGGGGCTACACCTTC. This translates into CASSEGGTRGYTF.

The chain recombines TRBV4-2 with TRBJ2-7, with TRBD2 matching over 8 bases. Trimming cost V 0 bases and J 6 bases; bases outside gene matches: 10. The CDR3 runs to 16 residues. Germline assignment: CDR1 LGHNA and CDR2 YNFKEQ. As DNA, the CDR3 is TGTGCCAGCAGCCAAGAGCTGCGGGGGGTTCGGAGCGAGCAGTACTTC. Its protein product is CASSQELRGVRSEQYF.

This sequence joins TRBV30 and TRBJ2-5, with D perhaps matching TRBD1 (5 bases). The CDR3 length is 16 residues. Germline lookup yields CDR1 GTSNPN and CDR2 SVGIG (reference sequence). V lost 0 bases and J lost 4, with 18 bases in between. The CDR3 nucleotides read TGTGCCTGGAGTGTGGGCCAGGGCGTCTCGGGAGAGACCCAGTACTTC. The encoded protein is CAWSVGQGVSGETQYF.

The rearrangement uses TRBV28 and TRBJ1-5; TRBD1 aligns across 7 bases. The V gene end was trimmed by 6 bases and the J gene end by 4 bases; junction bases not matched to a gene: 15. Germline V gives CDR1 MDHEN, CDR2 SYDVKM. This CDR3 has 17 amino acids. CDR3 nucleotide sequence: TGTGCCAGCAGCCCCAGGGGGACAACCCGGGGGAATCAGCCCCAGCATTTT. As protein: CASSPRGTTRGNQPQHF.

The chain couples TRBV21-1 to TRBJ1-5; the D segment call TRBD1 is taken from the table without a DNA check. TRBV21-1 is marked as a pseudogene. The CDR3 runs 18 residues. The chain's CDR3 is CASRIRRGQLYSNQPQHF. The CDR3, as DNA: TGTGCCAGCAGAATCCGGAGGGGACAGCTCTATAGCAATCAGCCCCAGCATTTT.

This chain joins TRBV27 and TRBJ2-2, with 11 bases fitting TRBD2. The junction had 9 bases not matched to a gene; V was cut back by 2 bases and J by 4 bases. The CDR3 consists of 18 residues. CDR1 and CDR2 (germline): MNHEY, SMNVEV (reference sequence). The CDR3 region has the DNA TGTGCCAGCAGTTTAAACTTAAGACTAGCGGGAAGCACCGGGGAGCTGTTTTTT. Translating it yields CASSLNLRLAGSTGELFF.

This chain links TRBV6-1 with TRBJ2-7; TRBD1 might be the D (6 bases). CDR1 and CDR2 (germline): MNHNS, SASEGT. V lost 3 bases and J 0 bases, leaving 12 bases between the germline ends. The CDR3 runs to 15 residues. The CDR3 here is CASSETTGSSYEQYF. CDR3 nucleotide sequence: TGTGCCAGCAGTGAGACGACAGGTAGCTCCTACGAGCAGTACTTC.

The CDR3 spells CASSPLHNEQFF. The CDR3 DNA follows: TGTGCCAGCAGTCCCCTCCACAATGAGCAGTTCTTC. The chain links TRBV28 to TRBJ2-1, with D unclear. CDR1 is MDHEN, CDR2 SYDVKM, per germline. This CDR3 is built from 12 residues. Trimming shortened V by 5 bases and J by 5 bases, and 7 bases separated the two germline ends.

The chain recombines TRBV5-1 with TRBJ2-3; weak D call: TRBD2 (6 bases). V gave up 2 bases and J gave up 1 base, with 11 bases separating them. The germline V gene encodes CDR1 SGHRS and CDR2 YFSETQ. CDR3 length equals 15 residues. The CDR3 nucleotides are TGCGCCAGCAGCTTCAGACTAGTCCGCACAGATACGCAGTATTTT. This encodes CASSFRLVRTDTQYF.

Comments on this clone: Different DNA sequences within this sample yield the same CDR3. The rearrangement uses TRBV6-6 and TRBJ2-7, with D maybe TRBD2 (6 bases). This CDR3 is 14 amino acids long. The V gene lost 0 bases and the J gene lost 0 bases, with 6 bases spanning the gap. Germline-derived CDR1 and CDR2 are MNHNY and SVGAGI (reference sequence). The CDR3 sequence is CASSYSGGSYEQYF. The CDR3, as DNA: TGTGCCAGCAGTTACTCGGGGGGCTCCTACGAGCAGTACTTC.

This chain links TRBV25-1 with TRBJ2-1, with a tentative D call TRBD2 (5 bases). Looked up from germline, CDR1 is MGHDK and CDR2 is SYGVNS. The V gene lost 3 bases and the J gene lost 5 bases, with 11 bases spanning the gap. This CDR3 is 14 amino acids long. The CDR3 region has the DNA TGTGCCAGCAGTGAGTCCTCGGGGAACAATGAGCAGTTCTTC. It specifies CASSESSGNNEQFF.

About this clone: The sample contains more than one DNA sequence encoding this CDR3. The rearrangement links TRBV28 to TRBJ1-5; D is perhaps TRBD1 (6 bases). V dropped 5 bases and J dropped 2 bases, with 10 bases sitting between them. Germline V lookup: CDR1 MDHEN, CDR2 SYDVKM. The CDR3 is made up of 14 amino acids. CDR3 residues: CASSTQGRNQPQHF. The CDR3 region has the DNA TGTGCCAGCAGTACACAGGGTCGCAATCAGCCCCAGCATTTT.

The rearrangement uses TRBV9 and TRBJ2-1, with TRBD1 matching 7 bases. V lost 4 bases to trimming and J lost 4 bases; unmatched junction nucleotides: 11. The CDR3 is 16 amino acids. CDR1 is SGDLS, CDR2 YYNGEE, per germline. CDR3 sequence reads: CASSPMSGQLYNEQFF. As DNA, the CDR3 is TGTGCCAGCAGCCCTATGTCGGGACAGTTGTACAATGAGCAGTTCTTC.

J is TRBJ2-1 and V is TRBV4-2; D gene unclear. The V end was cut by 4 bases, the J end by 0 bases, with 13 bases between. Germline V CDR1 and CDR2: LGHNA, YNFKEQ. The length of the CDR3 is 16 residues. CDR3 sequence: CASSPVSSSSYNEQFF. Written as DNA, the CDR3 is TGTGCCAGCAGCCCAGTCTCGAGTAGCTCCTACAATGAGCAGTTCTTC.

The chain couples TRBV29-1 to TRBJ2-7, with 10 positions matching TRBD2. Germline V lookup: CDR1 SQVTM, CDR2 ANQGSEA. Losses at the gene ends were 6 bases for V and 4 bases for J; bases not matched to a gene: 12. The CDR3 contains 15 residues. This CDR3 is CSVATSGITRYEQYF. DNA for the CDR3: TGCAGCGTCGCAACTAGCGGGATCACCCGATACGAGCAGTACTTC.

Note on this clone: Other nucleotide sequences in the sample specify the same CDR3. The rearrangement links TRBV7-6 to TRBJ1-2; 9 bases are a match to TRBD1. The CDR3 consists of 15 residues. CDR1 SGHVS and CDR2 FNYEAQ come from the germline V gene. Losses at the gene ends were 5 bases for V and 2 bases for J; bases not matched to a gene: 6. For the CDR3, the DNA is TGTGCCAGCAGCCTGAGTGGGACAGGGAACTATGGCTACACCTTC. Its protein is CASSLSGTGNYGYTF.

This clone came up once. The chain's CDR3 is CASCYGPPPWFF. CDR3 DNA sequence: TGTGCCAGCTGCTATGGTCCCCCGCCTTGGTTCTTC. The chain uses TRBV2 and TRBJ2-1, with D unresolved. Germline-derived CDR1 and CDR2 are SNHLY and FYNNEI. This CDR3 spans 12 amino acids. V lost 8 bases and J 15 bases, leaving 20 bases between the germline ends.

This rearrangement joins TRBV4-2 to TRBJ2-7, with a tentative D call TRBD2 (5 bases). The germline V and J ends were trimmed by 2 bases and 2 bases, with 19 bases remaining between them. From germline, CDR1 is LGHNA and CDR2 YNFKEQ. CDR3 length equals 17 residues. The DNA for the CDR3 is TGTGCCAGCAGCCAATTTGGAGGTTCCCCTCAAACCTACGAGCAGTACTTC. Its translation is CASSQFGGSPQTYEQYF.

The V gene is TRBV7-2, the J gene TRBJ1-2; the D is unclear. V was clipped by 4 bases and J by 0 bases, with 9 bases between them. Germline assignment: CDR1 SGHTA and CDR2 FQGNSA. CDR3 size: 14 residues. DNA of the CDR3: TGTGCCAGCAGCTCCCCAGTGGCTAACTATGGCTACACCTTC. Amino acid sequence: CASSSPVANYGYTF.

The chain uses TRBV5-1 and TRBJ2-1, with 13 bases identical to TRBD2. Per the germline V gene, CDR1 is SGHRS and CDR2 is YFSETQ. This CDR3 is built from 17 residues. The V gene end was trimmed by 4 bases and the J gene end by 3 bases; junction bases not matched to a gene: 7. CDR3 in amino acids: CASSIGLAGAVYNEQFF. CDR3 in DNA: TGCGCCAGCAGCATCGGACTAGCGGGAGCGGTCTACAATGAGCAGTTCTTC.

V is TRBV19 and J is TRBJ2-2; D perhaps matches TRBD1 (5 bases). The V end lost 1 base, the J end lost 0 bases, and 15 bases lay between the germline ends. Germline V gives CDR1 LNHDA, CDR2 SQIVND (reference sequence). CDR3 length: 18 residues. CDR3: CASSIVGRGQPNTGELFF. The CDR3 bases are TGTGCCAGTAGTATAGTAGGAAGGGGTCAGCCGAACACCGGGGAGCTGTTTTTT.

A single count supports this clone. The gene calls are TRBV7-8 and TRBJ1-1; TRBD1 agrees at 10 bases. Germline V lookup: CDR1 SGHVS, CDR2 FQNEAQ. This CDR3 is 16 amino acids long. With 3 bases clipped from V and 0 bases from J, the junction kept 4 bases outside the gene matches. The CDR3 protein is CASSFGQGGMNTEAFF. In DNA form, the CDR3 reads TGTGCCAGCAGCTTTGGACAGGGGGGGATGAACACTGAAGCTTTCTTT.

This clone has a handful of counts. The gene calls are TRBV27 and TRBJ1-1; D might be TRBD1 (5 bases). V lost 5 bases and J lost 2, with 18 bases in between. This CDR3 contains 16 residues. CDR1 is MNHEY and CDR2 is SMNVEV in the germline V gene (reference sequence). This CDR3 reads CASSKSGRQYNTEAFF. In nucleotides, the CDR3 is TGTGCCAGCAGTAAGTCCGGGCGACAGTACAACACTGAAGCTTTCTTT.

The chain couples TRBV5-6 to TRBJ2-2; either TRBD1 or TRBD2 may supply D (6 bases each). This CDR3 contains 16 residues. The V and J ends lost 6 bases and 1 base respectively, with 16 bases between them. Germline V gives CDR1 SGHDT, CDR2 YYEEEE. CDR3 protein: CASIDSGAGNTGELFF. The CDR3 bases are TGTGCCAGCATCGATTCGGGGGCGGGGAACACCGGGGAGCTGTTTTTT.